This paragraph reports one T cell receptor (beta chain). These data belong to a study of blood T cell repertoires in COVID-19. Study overall: Researchers got acute and convalescent COVID-19 samples from the United States, Italy and Spain. PBMCs, B-cell-depleted T cells, or T cells provided the cDNA or gDNA that made up the material.

Clones were sequenced by immunoSEQ multiplex PCR, and TCRdb holds only the in-frame ones, with some missing. The sample records 250,000 or so clones, approximately 81% being singletons. The germline V gene encodes CDR1 LNHDA and CDR2 SQIVND (reference sequence). The V and J ends lost 10 bases and 6 bases, in that order; junction bases with no gene match: 12. CDR3 length: 14 amino acids. Participant-reported clinical history was the basis for cohort assignment. Sequencing was carried out using PBMCs or T cells enriched from blood (not recorded which). The TCR comes from a woman aged 45-65 years who had been exposed to COVID-19. V and J are TRBV19 and TRBJ1-2; 9 bases agree with TRBD1. In DNA form, the CDR3 reads TGTGCCACCACGACGGGGACAGGGTCGCATGGCTACACCTTC. Encoded protein: CATTTGTGSHGYTF.